The 9 T cell receptor beta chains below were found in one sample sequenced in a study of blood T cell repertoires in COVID-19. The repertoire was sequenced with immunoSEQ multiplex PCR; TCRdb's copy has only in-frame clones and lacks some. The top ten clones hold roughly 0.86% of a sample with roughly 120,000 clones, approximately 70% of them seen once. Sequences were obtained from peripheral blood. The receptors were gathered from a human donor with acute or convalescent COVID-19. The donor label of this sample is uncertain.

This chain joins TRBV12-5 and TRBJ2-2, with 9 positions matching TRBD2. J lost 4 bases, V lost 8 bases, and 2 bases had no gene match. Germline V gives CDR1 LGHNT, CDR2 FRNRAP. The CDR3 sequence is 13 residues long. CDR3 in DNA: TGTGCTAGTCAGGGACTAGCCACCGGGGAGCTGTTTTTT. It is translated as CASQGLATGELFF.

The chain uses TRBV6-2 or TRBV6-3 and TRBJ2-5, with 9 bases aligning to TRBD2. The CDR3 spans 15 residues. V lost 7 bases to trimming and J lost 6 bases; unmatched junction nucleotides: 12. Germline CDR1 MNHEY, CDR2 SVGEGT. The CDR3 region is CASTPRGGAGKTQYF. The DNA of the CDR3 is TGTGCCAGCACCCCTCGCGGGGGGGCCGGAAAGACCCAGTACTTC.

This clone was observed a handful of times. V gene TRBV14 combines with J gene TRBJ1-2; tentative D call: TRBD1 (6 bases). Looked up from germline, CDR1 is SGHDN and CDR2 is FVKESK. This CDR3 spans 13 amino acids. V was shortened by 1 base and J by 8 bases, with 11 bases between the two germline ends. CDR3 sequence: CASSQVQGRGYTF. In DNA, the CDR3 is TGTGCCAGCAGCCAAGTACAGGGAAGGGGCTACACCTTC.

The CDR3 is CASSLEGHRNTEAFF. In DNA, the CDR3 is TGTGCCAGCAGCTTGGAGGGACATCGGAACACTGAAGCTTTCTTT. This chain connects TRBV5-8 to TRBJ1-1; D may be TRBD1 (6 bases). Trimming shortened V by 0 bases and J by 1 base, and 10 bases separated the two germline ends. Germline values: CDR1 SGHTS, CDR2 YDEGEE. The CDR3 loop spans 15 amino acids.

The rearrangement uses TRBV9 and TRBJ2-5; 11 bases agree with TRBD2. V shed 1 base and J 0 bases; nucleotides not matched to a gene: 5. The CDR3 is 17 residues long. Germline assignment: CDR1 SGDLS and CDR2 YYNGEE. CDR3 DNA: TGTGCCAGCAGCGTACGAGTAGCGGGGGGGTACCAAGAGACCCAGTACTTC. Protein product: CASSVRVAGGYQETQYF. Full variable domain (outside the CDR3, taken from reference TRBV9 and TRBJ2-5): DSGVTQTPKHLITATGQRVTLRCSPRSGDLSVYWYQQSLDQGLQFLIQYYNGEERAKGNILERFSAQQFPDLHSELNLSSLELGDSALYFCASSVRVAGGYQETQYFGPGTRLLVL.

The chain recombines TRBV7-9 with TRBJ1-2, with D possibly being TRBD1 (5 bases). This CDR3 region has 14 residues. Trimming removed 5 bases at V and 4 bases at J, with 14 bases between. Looked up from germline, CDR1 is SEHNR and CDR2 is FQNEAQ (reference sequence). The CDR3 spells CASSNAGGPYGYTF. CDR3 DNA sequence: TGTGCCAGCAGCAACGCCGGGGGTCCCTATGGCTACACCTTC.

The chain carries TRBV7-2 and TRBJ1-2, with 10 bases aligning to TRBD1. Trimming at V came to 5 bases and at J to 3 bases, leaving 6 bases not matched to a gene. In germline, CDR1 is SGHTA, CDR2 FQGNSA. The CDR3 is made up of 15 amino acids. The CDR3 DNA sequence: TGTGCCAGCAGCACCCAGACAGGGGGCGACTATGGCTACACCTTC. It specifies CASSTQTGGDYGYTF.

The CDR3 DNA reads TGTGCCAGCAGCTTACGGGTCAGCAGAACAGATACGCAGTATTTT. This translates into CASSLRVSRTDTQYF. The gene calls are TRBV7-2 and TRBJ2-3; D not resolved. This CDR3 has 15 residues. V was shortened by 2 bases and J by 3 bases, with 12 bases between the two germline ends. Germline assignment: CDR1 SGHTA and CDR2 FQGNSA. Combining the CDR3 with reference TRBV7-2 and TRBJ2-3 gives the whole variable domain GAGVSQSPSNKVTEKGKDVELRCDPISGHTALYWYRQSLGQGLEFLIYFQGNSAPDKSGLPSDRFSAERTGGSVSTLTIQRTQQEDSAVYLCASSLRVSRTDTQYFGPGTRLTVL.

In this sample, this clone turned up a few times. This chain joins TRBV10-3 and TRBJ1-2; 9 bases match TRBD1. Germline assignment: CDR1 ENHRY and CDR2 SYGVKD. V gave up 3 bases and J gave up 8 bases; unmatched junction bases: 4. The CDR3 covers 13 residues. The CDR3 coding sequence is TGTGCCATCAGTGACCGACAGGGGGACGGCTACACCTTC. Its protein is CAISDRQGDGYTF.